This T cell receptor beta chain comes out of a study of Ad26.COV2.S vaccination and SARS-CoV-2 variants. Method: immunoSEQ multiplex PCR; TCRdb's copy keeps in-frame clones and lacks some. The table lists over 400,000 clones, approximately 92% of them singletons. Regarding treatment: about 20 received Ad26.COV2.S at low or high dose, single or two shots; 5 received placebo; per-sample allocation not given. The study sampled participants on day 63 after the first vaccine or placebo injection. The starting material was peripheral blood, obtained in a trial of Ad26.COV2.S vaccine versus placebo. This TCR derives from a person between 18 and 60 years old who received the Ad26.COV2.S COVID-19 vaccine or a placebo.

The CDR3: CASSGWGTDQETQYF. In DNA form, the CDR3 reads TGTGCCAGCAGCGGCTGGGGAACAGACCAAGAGACCCAGTACTTC. The V and J genes are TRBV9 and TRBJ2-5; D is ambiguous. From germline, CDR1 is SGDLS and CDR2 YYNGEE. V was trimmed by 3 bases and J by 0 bases, leaving 12 bases between them. The CDR3 covers 15 residues.